The TCR beta chain described here comes from a study of T-cell reconstitution after alpha-beta-depleted transplantation in children. CDR3 length equals 16 residues. Trimming stripped 0 bases from V and 7 bases from J, with 16 bases between. Germline V gene lookup returns CDR1 MDHEN and CDR2 SYDVKM. Unique molecular identifiers featured in how the TCRbeta library was prepared. MiXCR was run by TCRdb on the PCR reads, yielding one entry per CDR3 protein. The sample has over 550,000 distinct CDR3 sequences; 10% are singletons. The genes are TRBV28 and TRBJ1-5, with D possibly matching TRBD1 (5 bases). The sequence was obtained from a human donor who donated a stem cell graft to a child with acute myeloid leukemia. The sample in question was PBMCs from the stem cell graft donor, obtained from the stem cell graft. CDR3 DNA sequence: TGTGCCAGCAGTTTATGGGGGCAGGGTGATGGACAGCCCCAGCATTTT. Residues: CASSLWGQGDGQPQHF.